Listed here are 12 T cell receptor beta chains from one sample, sequenced in a study of T cell responses to AZD1222 COVID-19 vaccine. Profiling relied on immunoSEQ multiplex PCR, and the TCRdb table lists in-frame clones only, not all of them. This table holds about 140,000 clones, 92% found once. The material sequenced was peripheral blood, taken on day 0 of AZD1222 vaccination. The receptors shown here come from an adult in good health.

This clone came up once. V and J are TRBV7-2 and TRBJ1-4; 11 bases match TRBD1. The length of the CDR3 is 16 residues. CDR1 SGHTA and CDR2 FQGNSA come from the germline V gene. The V segment lost 3 bases and the J segment 4 bases; nucleotides outside the gene matches: 4. In DNA form, the CDR3 reads TGTGCCAGCAGCTTGGGACAGGGGGAATATAATGAAAAACTGTTTTTT. This translates into CASSLGQGEYNEKLFF.

The chain combines TRBV4-1 with TRBJ2-3; no definite D call. Germline CDR1 is MGHRA and CDR2 is YSYEKL. With 2 bases removed from V and 2 bases from J, the gap between germline ends came to 14 bases. This CDR3 has 16 residues. In DNA form, the CDR3 reads TGCGCCAGCAGCCAAATTTCCCGGGCCATCACAGATACGCAGTATTTT. It specifies CASSQISRAITDTQYF.

The rearrangement joins TRBV6-5 to TRBJ1-1, with D maybe TRBD1 (5 bases). The CDR3 contains 14 residues. V dropped 7 bases and J dropped 4 bases, with 16 bases sitting between them. Germline loops: CDR1 MNHEY, CDR2 SVGAGI. DNA of the CDR3: TGTGCCAGCACCCGGGGGGGGGTTAGCACTGAAGCTTTCTTT. It is translated as CASTRGGVSTEAFF.

The chain combines TRBV5-6 with TRBJ2-7; 7 bases align to TRBD1. This CDR3 comprises 13 residues. The V segment lost 7 bases and the J segment 4 bases; nucleotides outside the gene matches: 8. Germline V gives CDR1 SGHDT, CDR2 YYEEEE. CDR3 amino acids: CASRRDRLYEQYF. The DNA of the CDR3 is TGTGCCAGCCGACGGGACAGACTATACGAGCAGTACTTC.

A remark on this clone: The junction departs from the called germline gene at one end, perhaps through a read error. CDR3 sequence (DNA): TGTGCCAGCAGTCAAGGCAGGGGGATATATGGCTACACCTTC. It codes for CASSQGRGIYGYTF. V gene TRBV3-1 (or the pseudogene TRBV3-2) combines with J gene TRBJ1-2; 7 bases are a match to TRBD1. Germline V gives CDR1 LGHDT, CDR2 YNNKEL (reference sequence). The CDR3 loop spans 14 amino acids.

The chain links TRBV9 to TRBJ2-7; 8 nucleotides agree with TRBD1. This CDR3 is 16 amino acids long. The V gene end was trimmed by 1 base and the J gene end by 2 bases; junction bases not matched to a gene: 8. The germline V gene has CDR1 SGDLS and CDR2 YYNGEE. The CDR3 coding sequence is TGTGCCAGCAGCGTACTGAGTCAGGGGGCACCCTACGAGCAGTACTTC. This gives the protein CASSVLSQGAPYEQYF.

The CDR3 protein is CASSQAGSFNSPLHF. For the CDR3, the DNA is TGCGCCAGCAGCCAAGCCGGGAGCTTTAATTCACCCCTCCACTTT. The rearrangement joins TRBV4-1 to TRBJ1-6; no reliable D call. Germline V CDR1 and CDR2: MGHRA, YSYEKL. Trimming removed 1 base at V and 6 bases at J, with 10 bases between. This CDR3 has 15 residues.

This sequence joins TRBV12-3 or TRBV12-4 and TRBJ1-5; TRBD1 might be the D (5 bases). Trimming took off 6 bases at V and 7 bases at J, with 13 bases between the two ends. There are 13 residues in the CDR3. In nucleotides, the CDR3 is TGTGCCAGCAGCGGGGGGGACGGGCAGCCCCAGCATTTT. Residues: CASSGGDGQPQHF.

The chain is built from TRBV24-1 and TRBJ1-2, with D unresolved. Trimming stripped 5 bases from V and 13 bases from J, with 16 bases between. The germline CDR1 and CDR2 sequences are KGHDR and SFDVKD. This CDR3 contains 12 residues. The CDR3 coding sequence is TGTGCCACCAGTGCCCCCGAAGGCGCGCCCACCTTC. The encoded protein is CATSAPEGAPTF.

The chain recombines TRBV6-6 with TRBJ2-2; the D is unclear. The V gene lost 0 bases and the J gene lost 7 bases, with 3 bases spanning the gap. Germline lookup yields CDR1 MNHNY and CDR2 SVGAGI (reference sequence). The CDR3 covers 12 residues. CDR3 DNA: TGTGCCAGCAGTTACTCCATCGGGGAGCTGTTTTTT. It encodes CASSYSIGELFF.

V is TRBV24-1 and J is TRBJ2-3, with a tentative D call TRBD1 (6 bases). Germline loops: CDR1 KGHDR, CDR2 SFDVKD. The CDR3 extends over 14 amino acids. Trimming took 5 bases from V and 5 from J, leaving 13 bases between them. The CDR3 region is CATSVEQGIDTQYF. CDR3 bases: TGTGCCACCAGTGTGGAACAGGGAATAGATACGCAGTATTTT.

The chain has TRBV15 and TRBJ1-4; D is unresolved. This CDR3 has 14 amino acids. Trimming cost V 4 bases and J 4 bases, with 10 bases left between them. From germline, CDR1 is LNHNV and CDR2 YYDKDF (reference sequence). For the CDR3, the DNA is TGTGCCACCAGCAAAACGGCACATAATGAAAAACTGTTTTTT. Residues: CATSKTAHNEKLFF.